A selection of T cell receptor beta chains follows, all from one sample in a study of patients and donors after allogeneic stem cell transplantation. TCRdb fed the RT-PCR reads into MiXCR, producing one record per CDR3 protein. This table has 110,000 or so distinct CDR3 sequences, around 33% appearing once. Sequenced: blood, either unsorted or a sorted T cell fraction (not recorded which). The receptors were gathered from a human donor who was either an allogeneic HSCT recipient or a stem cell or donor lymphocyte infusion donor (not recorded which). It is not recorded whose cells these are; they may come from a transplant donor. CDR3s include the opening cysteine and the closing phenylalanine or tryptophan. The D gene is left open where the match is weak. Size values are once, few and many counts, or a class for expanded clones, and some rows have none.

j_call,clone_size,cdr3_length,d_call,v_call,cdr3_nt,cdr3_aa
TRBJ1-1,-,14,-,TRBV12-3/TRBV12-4,TGTGCCAGCAGACCGGGACAAAGGAACACTGAAGCTTTCTTT,CASRPGQRNTEAFF
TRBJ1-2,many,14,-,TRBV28,TGTGCCAGCAGTTCGTCCGGGACACGGAATGGCTACACCTTC,CASSSSGTRNGYTF
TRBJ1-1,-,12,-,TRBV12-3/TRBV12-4,TGTGCCAGCAGTCTATACAACACTGAAGCTTTCTTT,CASSLYNTEAFF
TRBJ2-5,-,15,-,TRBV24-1,TGTGCCACCAGTGAACCACAGGGGACTAGAGAGACCCAGTACTTC,CATSEPQGTRETQYF
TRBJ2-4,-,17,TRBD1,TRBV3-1,TGTGCCAGCAGCAAAATTGGGGGACAGGGGGCGCGGGACATTCAGTACTTC,CASSKIGGQGARDIQYF
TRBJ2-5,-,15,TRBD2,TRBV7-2,TGTGCCAGCAGCTCTCCGGGACTAGCAAAAGAGACCCAGTACTTC,CASSSPGLAKETQYF
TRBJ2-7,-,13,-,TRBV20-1,TGCAGTGCTAGAGCGGTCGGCTCCTACGAGCAGTACTTC,CSARAVGSYEQYF
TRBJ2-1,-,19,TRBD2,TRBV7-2,TGTGCCAGCAGCTTAGCGCAGCGGCGGGGGACTAGCGTATACAATGAGCAGTTCTTC,CASSLAQRRGTSVYNEQFF
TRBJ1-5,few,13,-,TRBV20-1,TGCAGTGCTAGAGCTGGTAGCAATCAGCCCCAGCATTTT,CSARAGSNQPQHF
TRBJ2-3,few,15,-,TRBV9,TGTGCCAGCAGCGTAGATATAGGTACCACAGATACGCAGTATTTT,CASSVDIGTTDTQYF
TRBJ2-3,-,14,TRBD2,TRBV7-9,TGTGCCAGCAGCCCACTAGCGGGAGGGCATACGCAGTATTTT,CASSPLAGGHTQYF
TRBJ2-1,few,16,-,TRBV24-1,TGTGCCACCAGTGGCGGGTTAGGGGCTTCCTACAATGAGCAGTTCTTC,CATSGGLGASYNEQFF
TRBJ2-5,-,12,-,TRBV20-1,TGCAGTGCTAGACAGTCTCAAGAGACCCAGTACTTC,CSARQSQETQYF
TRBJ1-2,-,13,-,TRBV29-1,TGCAGCGTTGAAGGGCCTTCTAACTATGGCTACACCTTC,CSVEGPSNYGYTF
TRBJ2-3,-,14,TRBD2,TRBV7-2,TGTGCCAGCAGCTTAGCGGGACTAGGGGATACGCAGTATTTT,CASSLAGLGDTQYF
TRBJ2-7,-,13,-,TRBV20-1,TGCAGTGCAGCTTGGAGGTCTGTCTACGAGCAGTACTTC,CSAAWRSVYEQYF
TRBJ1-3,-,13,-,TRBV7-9,TGTGCCAGCAGCCCCCAACCCGGAAACACCATATATTTT,CASSPQPGNTIYF
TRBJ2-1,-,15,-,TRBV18,TGTGCCAGCTCACCTTCCCAGACAGCCCTGGGAGGGCAGTTCTTC,CASSPSQTALGGQFF
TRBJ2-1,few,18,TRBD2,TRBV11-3,TGTGCCAGCAGCTTGAACAGGTGGGCTGGACTAGCCGACAATGAGCAGTTCTTC,CASSLNRWAGLADNEQFF
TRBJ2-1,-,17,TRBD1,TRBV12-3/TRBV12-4,TGTGCCAGCAGCCAAAAACTAATCCGGGACAGAAACAATGAGCAGTTCTTC,CASSQKLIRDRNNEQFF
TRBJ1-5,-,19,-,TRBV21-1,TGTGCCAGCAGCAAAGGCCGGGACAGCAGTAGCTATAGCAATCAGCCCCAGCATTTT,CASSKGRDSSSYSNQPQHF
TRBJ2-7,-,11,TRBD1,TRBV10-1,TGCGCCAGCACCGGACAGGACGAGCAGTACTTC,CASTGQDEQYF
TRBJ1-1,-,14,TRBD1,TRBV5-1,TGCGCCAGCAGCCTGGACAGGGCAAACACTGAAGCTTTCTTT,CASSLDRANTEAFF
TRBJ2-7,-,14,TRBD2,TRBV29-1,TGCAGCGTTGCGATAATACGGGGGGACTACGAGCAGTACTTC,CSVAIIRGDYEQYF
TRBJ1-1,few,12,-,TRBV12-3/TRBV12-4,TGTGCCAGCAGCGTAGGGGATTCTGAAGCTTTCTTT,CASSVGDSEAFF
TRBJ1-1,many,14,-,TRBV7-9,TGTGCCAGCAGCTTTGATGCAGGTAACACTGAAGCTTTCTTT,CASSFDAGNTEAFF
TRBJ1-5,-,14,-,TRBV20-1,TGCAGCGCAACCGCCGGCGGGAGCAATCAGCCCCAGCATTTT,CSATAGGSNQPQHF
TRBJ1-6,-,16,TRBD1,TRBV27,TGTGCCAGCAGTTTAAAAGACAGGGGGCGTTTTTCACCCCTCCACTTT,CASSLKDRGRFSPLHF
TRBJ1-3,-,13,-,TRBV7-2,TGTGCCAGCAGCCGGGGGATCGAGAACACCATATATTTT,CASSRGIENTIYF
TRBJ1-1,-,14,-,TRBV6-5,TGTGCCAGCAGTTACCTCGAAAAAGCCGCTGAAGCTTTCTTT,CASSYLEKAAEAFF
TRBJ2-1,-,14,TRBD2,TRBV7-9,TGTGCCAGCAGGCGACTAGCGGCTTACAATGAGCAGTTCTTC,CASRRLAAYNEQFF
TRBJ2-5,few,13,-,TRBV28,TGTGCCAGCAGTTTGGGGGGAGTTGAGACCCAGTACTTC,CASSLGGVETQYF
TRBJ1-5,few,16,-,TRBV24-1,TGTGCCACCAGTGACACCGGGACATCGAGCAATCAGCCCCAGCATTTT,CATSDTGTSSNQPQHF
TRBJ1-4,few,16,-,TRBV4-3,TGCGCCAGCAGCCAAGATCCCCAGGAGAGAAATGAAAAACTGTTTTTT,CASSQDPQERNEKLFF
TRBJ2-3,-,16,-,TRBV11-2,TGTGCCAGCAGCTTACGAATGTACAGCTACACAGATACGCAGTATTTT,CASSLRMYSYTDTQYF
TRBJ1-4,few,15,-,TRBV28,TGTGCCAGCAGTCCTAGGAGCAATAGGAAGGAAAAACTGTTTTTT,CASSPRSNRKEKLFF
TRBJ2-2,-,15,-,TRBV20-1,TGCAGTGCTAGCCCCTCAGGGGCGAGCACCGGGGAGCTGTTTTTT,CSASPSGASTGELFF
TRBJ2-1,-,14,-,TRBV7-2,TGTGCCAGCAGCTTAGATGGTAGCTACAATGAGCAGTTCTTC,CASSLDGSYNEQFF
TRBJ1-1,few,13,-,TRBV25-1,TGTGCCAGCAGTGGACGGCTGGGCACTGAAGCTTTCTTT,CASSGRLGTEAFF
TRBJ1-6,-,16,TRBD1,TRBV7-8,TGTGCCAGCAGCTTAATGGGGGAGACAGGGAGGTCACCCCTCCACTTT,CASSLMGETGRSPLHF
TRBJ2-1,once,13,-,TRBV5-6,TGTGCCAGCAGTGCTGGACGGACTAATGAGCAGTTCTTC,CASSAGRTNEQFF
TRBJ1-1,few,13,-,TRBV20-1,TGCAGTGCGTCGGATCAGAGGGACACTGAAGCTTTCTTT,CSASDQRDTEAFF
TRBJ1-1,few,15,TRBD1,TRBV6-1,TGTGCCAGCAGACCGGGACAGAAATCGAGCACTGAAGCTTTCTTT,CASRPGQKSSTEAFF
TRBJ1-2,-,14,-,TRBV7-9,TGTGCCAGCAGCTTCGAGGTTAACGCGGCAATCTACACCTTC,CASSFEVNAAIYTF
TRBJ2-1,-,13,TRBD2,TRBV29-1,TGCAGCGGAAGGACTAGCGGGAGAAATGAGCAGTTCTTC,CSGRTSGRNEQFF
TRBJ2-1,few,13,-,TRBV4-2,TGTGCCAGCAGCGAAGACAGCTACAATGAGCAGTTCTTC,CASSEDSYNEQFF
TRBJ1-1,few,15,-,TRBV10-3,TGTGCCATCAGTGGTACGAAGGGTCTGAACACTGAAGCTTTCTTT,CAISGTKGLNTEAFF
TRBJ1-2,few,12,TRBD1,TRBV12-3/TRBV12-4,TGTGCCAGCAGCAGACAGGGTTATGGCTACACCTTC,CASSRQGYGYTF